Listed below are T cell receptor beta chains from one sample, sequenced in a study of lymphopenia after photon versus proton radiotherapy. Clones were sequenced by immunoSEQ multiplex PCR, and TCRdb holds only the in-frame ones, with some missing. Of some 64,000 clones in the sample, roughly 90% were seen once. Sample: peripheral blood, taken from a patient treated with proton-based radiotherapy. These receptors were collected from a man older than 75 with esophageal cancer. Both conserved end residues are part of each CDR3. Each record gives: V gene, J gene, clone size, D gene, CDR3 length, CDR3 DNA, CDR3 protein. The D gene is left open where the match is weak. Clone size is shown for a subset of rows, as once, few, many or a class of expanded clone.

>TRBV28|TRBJ1-1|.|.|12
TGTGCCAGCAGTTTTCGGAGGACAGAAGCTTTCTTT
CASSFRRTEAFF
>TRBV15|TRBJ2-7|.|.|15
TGTGCCACCAGCAGCCGGTCGGGGACGGCCTACGAGCAGTACTTC
CATSSRSGTAYEQYF
>TRBV30|TRBJ2-2|few|.|14
TGTGCCTGGAGGTGGGCTAGGGTCACCGGGGAGCTGTTTTTT
CAWRWARVTGELFF
>TRBV7-9|TRBJ2-2|.|.|14
TGTGCCAGCAGCTTGTCCACGAACACCGGGGAGCTGTTTTTT
CASSLSTNTGELFF
>TRBV14|TRBJ2-1|.|.|16
TGTGCCAGCAGCCAATCGGTATCGCCCCCCTTCAATGAGCAGTTCTTC
CASSQSVSPPFNEQFF
>TRBV7-8|TRBJ1-1|.|TRBD1|16
TGTGCCAGCAGCTTGGCAGAGGGACAGCCAGGGACTGAAGCTTTCTTT
CASSLAEGQPGTEAFF
>TRBV5-5|TRBJ2-3|.|.|16
TGTGCCAGCAGCGGGCATCCGGGGATGTGGCCAGATACGCAGTATTTT
CASSGHPGMWPDTQYF
>TRBV5-1|TRBJ1-2|.|.|15
TGCGCCAGCAGCTTGGATAGCGGGGGCTCCTATGGCTACACCTTC
CASSLDSGGSYGYTF
>TRBV6-6|TRBJ1-4|.|TRBD1|14
TGTGCCAGCAGCCGGACAGGGGCTAATGAAAAACTGTTTTTT
CASSRTGANEKLFF
>TRBV15|TRBJ2-2|.|.|11
TGTGCCACCACGGGGTACGGGGAGCTGTTTTTT
CATTGYGELFF
>TRBV7-2|TRBJ1-1|once|TRBD1|15
TGTGCCAGCAGCCTCAGGGGGCCTAGGAACACTGAAGCTTTCTTT
CASSLRGPRNTEAFF
>TRBV10-1|TRBJ1-1|medium-sized|.|11
TGCGCCAGAACAGAAGCCACTGAAGCTTTCTTT
CARTEATEAFF
>TRBV2|TRBJ2-5|once|.|13
TGTGCCAGCAGAAATCAGGGAGGCGAGACCCAGTACTTC
CASRNQGGETQYF
>TRBV19|TRBJ2-6|.|.|15
TGTGCCAGTAGTCCGACCCCCGCCGGGGCCAACGTCCTGACTTTC
CASSPTPAGANVLTF
>TRBV5-6|TRBJ1-2|.|.|12
TGTGCCAGCAGCTTCTCAGGGGCGGGCTACACCTTC
CASSFSGAGYTF
>TRBV5-5|TRBJ1-4|.|.|13
TGTGCCAGCAGCTCCTCTACTGCGGAAAAACTGTTTTTT
CASSSSTAEKLFF
>TRBV2|TRBJ2-5|once|TRBD2|15
TGTGCCAGCAGTCCCCAGACTAGCGGCCAAGAGACCCAGTACTTC
CASSPQTSGQETQYF
>TRBV5-1|TRBJ1-2|.|.|13
TGCGCCAGCAGCTTACTGGATGACTATGGCTACACCTTC
CASSLLDDYGYTF
>TRBV7-8|TRBJ1-2|.|.|12
TGTGCCAGCAGCCTACAGGGCTCTGGCTACACCTTC
CASSLQGSGYTF
>TRBV4-3|TRBJ2-7|once|TRBD1|15
TGCGCCAGCAGCCGACGGACAGGGGGCGGGTACGAGCAGTACTTC
CASSRRTGGGYEQYF
>TRBV27|TRBJ2-1|.|.|13
TGTGCCAGCAGTTTAGTGGGACTTAATGAGCAGTTCTTC
CASSLVGLNEQFF
>TRBV6-6|TRBJ1-5|.|.|15
TGTGCCAGCAGGCCACCGGGACTCCAAAATCAGCCCCAGCATTTT
CASRPPGLQNQPQHF
>TRBV5-1|TRBJ1-4|.|.|14
TGCGCCAGCAGCTTGGCCAGGCAGGATGAAAAACTGTTTTTT
CASSLARQDEKLFF
>TRBV5-5|TRBJ1-2|.|.|14
TGTGCCAGCCAAAGCCTGGAGGGAACCTATGGCTACACCTTC
CASQSLEGTYGYTF
>TRBV11-2|TRBJ2-7|.|TRBD1|14
TGTGCCAGCAGCCCGGGACAGTACTCGTACGAGCAGTACTTC
CASSPGQYSYEQYF
>TRBV5-1|TRBJ2-3|.|.|14
TGCGCCAGCAGCTTGGTAGCGGGCACAGATACGCAGTATTTT
CASSLVAGTDTQYF
>TRBV21-1|TRBJ2-7|.|.|14
TGTGCCAGCAGCAAATTTTTCACCAGCTACGAGCAGTACTTC
CASSKFFTSYEQYF
>TRBV5-4|TRBJ1-1|.|.|14
TGTGCCAGCAGCTGGGGAGGGGGGAACACTGAAGCTTTCTTT
CASSWGGGNTEAFF
>TRBV6-5|TRBJ2-5|.|TRBD2|15
TGTGCCAGCAGTTCCCTAGCGGGAGGGCAAGAGACCCAGTACTTC
CASSSLAGGQETQYF
>TRBV19|TRBJ1-1|.|.|15
TGTGCCAGTAGTATCTTGAGACAGGCGGGGACTGAAGCTTTCTTT
CASSILRQAGTEAFF
>TRBV7-2|TRBJ1-4|once|.|14
TGTGCCAGCAGCTTAGTACGGAACAATGAAAAACTGTTTTTT
CASSLVRNNEKLFF
>TRBV5-4|TRBJ1-2|.|.|14
TGTGCCAGCAGCTTGAACCAGGGAGGCTATGGCTACACCTTC
CASSLNQGGYGYTF
>TRBV6-5|TRBJ2-7|.|TRBD2|13
TGTGCCAGCAGTTACTCGGGGACTAGCAGACTGCACTTC
CASSYSGTSRLHF
>TRBV19|TRBJ1-2|.|.|14
TGTGCCAGTAGCGACCGGGACCTTCGAAATGGCTACACCTTC
CASSDRDLRNGYTF
>TRBV7-2|TRBJ2-1|.|TRBD2|13
TGTGCCAGCAGCTTAGGTTCGGGGGGGCTGAAGTTCTTC
CASSLGSGGLKFF
>TRBV19|TRBJ1-1|.|.|14
TGTGCCAGTAGTATAGTCCCAAGGAACACTGAAGCTTTCTTT
CASSIVPRNTEAFF
>TRBV2|TRBJ1-5|.|.|14
TGTGCCAGCAGTCATAGAGTTAGCAATCAGCCCCAGCATTTT
CASSHRVSNQPQHF
>TRBV7-2|TRBJ1-3|.|TRBD1|17
TGTGCCAGCAGCCCACAGACAGGGGCCATGGGGGGAAACACCATATATTTT
CASSPQTGAMGGNTIYF
>TRBV27|TRBJ2-3|.|TRBD1|15
TGTGCCAGCAGTCCCAGGGGGCGCCGCACAGATACGCAGTATTTT
CASSPRGRRTDTQYF
>TRBV29-1|TRBJ1-1|few|.|11
TGCAGCGGGGGACAATACACTGAAGCTTTCTTT
CSGGQYTEAFF
>TRBV11-3|TRBJ1-2|.|.|19
TGTGCCAGCAGCTTCCCCTGCCGGCCAGGGAAAAGAGGAGAAGATGGCTACACCTTC
CASSFPCRPGKRGEDGYTF
>TRBV5-6|TRBJ1-2|hyperexpanded|.|13
TGTGCCAGCAGCACAGGGTCTGCCTATGGCTACACCTTC
CASSTGSAYGYTF
>TRBV13|TRBJ2-5|.|.|11
TGTGCCAGCAGCCTGAGAGAGACCCAGTACTTC
CASSLRETQYF
>TRBV9|TRBJ2-7|.|.|14
TGTGCCAGCAGCGAAACAGTTCGGGGCCGCGAGCAGTACTTC
CASSETVRGREQYF
>TRBV29-1|TRBJ2-3|.|TRBD2|16
TGCAGCGTCGCGGGGGTTAGCGGGGTTGGTACAGATACGCAGTATTTT
CSVAGVSGVGTDTQYF
>TRBV5-1|TRBJ2-1|.|TRBD2|18
TGCGCCAGCAGCCCAGGGGGGACTAGCGGGAGTAGTTACAATGAGCAGTTCTTC
CASSPGGTSGSSYNEQFF
>TRBV6-5|TRBJ1-2|.|.|14
TGTGCCAGCAGACAACGGGACGCCCTCATTGGCTACACCTTC
CASRQRDALIGYTF